This is a list of T cell receptor beta chains from one sample in a study of cytomegalovirus exposure and HLA in healthy donors. The table came from immunoSEQ multiplex PCR; TCRdb's copy has only in-frame clones and leaves some out. The table records about 88,000 clones, approximately 71% of them present only once. The sample comprised PBMCs. Receptors originate from a man between 50 and 59 years old in good health and CMV-seronegative. Each CDR3 is given with its conserved first and last residue. The D gene is left open where the match is weak. Size is stated for part of the rows, as once, few or many counts, or as a class when the clone is expanded.

D gene	V gene	clone size	J gene	CDR3 protein	CDR3 DNA
-	TRBV5-1	-	TRBJ1-2	CASREGTQAYGYTF	TGCGCCAGCAGGGAGGGCACCCAGGCCTATGGCTACACCTTC
-	TRBV6-4	-	TRBJ1-1	CASSVQGGAEAFF	TGTGCCAGCAGTGTACAGGGAGGGGCTGAAGCTTTCTTT
-	TRBV27	few	TRBJ1-1	CASTPRGMNTEAFF	TGTGCCAGCACCCCTAGGGGCATGAACACTGAAGCTTTCTTT
TRBD1	TRBV29-1	-	TRBJ1-1	CCVDRDMNTEAFF	TGCTGCGTGGACAGGGACATGAACACTGAGGCTTTCTTT
TRBD2	TRBV5-1	-	TRBJ2-5	CASSPGGYGLPLQETQYF	TGCGCCAGCAGCCCGGGGGGATACGGGCTGCCGCTCCAAGAGACCCAGTACTTC
-	TRBV7-7	-	TRBJ2-7	CASSLASGQAYEQYF	TGTGCTAGCAGCTTAGCTAGCGGACAGGCCTACGAGCAGTACTTC
TRBD1	TRBV2	-	TRBJ2-5	CASTPTGLRETQYF	TGTGCCAGCACCCCGACAGGGTTGAGGGAGACCCAGTACTTC
-	TRBV7-8	-	TRBJ2-5	CASSFRVETQYF	TGTGCCAGCAGCTTCAGGGTAGAGACCCAGTACTTC
TRBD1	TRBV29-1	-	TRBJ1-2	CSATTGAYGYTF	TGCAGCGCTACGACAGGGGCCTATGGCTACACCTTC
-	TRBV9	-	TRBJ1-5	CASIFPPGSNQPQHF	TGTGCCAGCATCTTCCCCCCCGGTAGCAATCAGCCCCAGCATTTT
TRBD2	TRBV28	-	TRBJ2-7	CASSLRATSGGAREQYF	TGTGCCAGCAGTTTACGGGCCACTAGCGGGGGGGCTAGAGAGCAGTACTTC
-	TRBV29-1	-	TRBJ1-4	CSASGSGGGDEKLFF	TGCAGCGCCTCCGGGTCGGGGGGTGGGGATGAAAAACTGTTTTTT
-	TRBV20-1	-	TRBJ1-2	CSANDRNGYTF	TGCAGTGCTAATGACAGAAATGGCTACACCTTC
TRBD1	TRBV30	-	TRBJ2-6	CAWEQGATLSGANVLTF	TGTGCCTGGGAACAGGGGGCGACCCTCTCTGGGGCCAACGTCCTGACTTTC
-	TRBV7-2	few	TRBJ2-3	CASTRLRSSTDTQYF	TGTGCCAGCACCCGCCTCAGATCTAGCACAGATACGCAGTATTTT
TRBD1	TRBV7-9	-	TRBJ1-1	CASSVGQGALDTEAFF	TGTGCCAGCAGCGTGGGACAGGGGGCCTTAGACACTGAAGCTTTCTTT
-	TRBV19	-	TRBJ1-2	CAVSDRNYGYTF	TGTGCCGTATCGGACAGAAACTATGGCTACACCTTC
TRBD2	TRBV30	-	TRBJ2-5	CAWSVLRGVQETQYF	TGTGCCTGGAGTGTACTCCGGGGGGTCCAAGAGACCCAGTACTTC
-	TRBV25-1	few	TRBJ2-2	CASSVGTAAGELFF	TGTGCCAGCAGTGTCGGGACTGCTGCCGGGGAGCTGTTTTTT
-	TRBV6-5	-	TRBJ1-3	CASHRGPGNTIYF	TGTGCCAGTCATCGAGGGCCGGGAAACACCATATATTTT
TRBD2	TRBV7-6	-	TRBJ2-1	CASSLASGSFYNEQFF	TGTGCCAGCAGCTTAGCTAGCGGGAGCTTCTACAATGAGCAGTTCTTC
TRBD2	TRBV5-1	-	TRBJ2-7	CASSLRTSGSYEQYF	TGCGCCAGCAGCTTGCGGACTAGCGGCTCCTACGAGCAGTACTTC
-	TRBV7-3	-	TRBJ2-3	CASSLTVGQGSTDTQYF	TGTGCCAGCAGCTTAACCGTCGGGCAGGGGAGCACAGATACGCAGTATTTT
TRBD1	TRBV19	-	TRBJ1-1	CAVIPRGRGTEAFF	TGTGCCGTAATCCCCAGGGGGCGAGGCACTGAAGCTTTCTTT
-	TRBV7-9	-	TRBJ1-6	CASSLGVGQYNSPLHF	TGTGCCAGCAGCTTAGGGGTAGGACAGTATAATTCACCCCTCCACTTT
-	TRBV11-1	few	TRBJ1-1	CASSLLSGTEAFF	TGTGCCAGCAGCTTACTATCAGGCACTGAAGCTTTCTTT
-	TRBV10-2	-	TRBJ2-2	CASRGLLNTGELFF	TGCGCCAGCAGGGGACTCCTGAACACCGGGGAGCTGTTTTTT
TRBD1	TRBV15	-	TRBJ1-5	CATSRVRTGARNQPQHF	TGTGCCACCAGCAGAGTTCGGACAGGGGCACGCAATCAGCCCCAGCATTTT
-	TRBV7-9	-	TRBJ1-2	CASSSSGGDGYTF	TGTGCCAGCAGCAGTAGTGGGGGCGATGGCTACACCTTC
TRBD2	TRBV9	-	TRBJ2-1	CASSEGPGLGFAEQFF	TGTGCCAGCAGCGAGGGTCCGGGACTAGGGTTCGCCGAGCAGTTCTTC
-	TRBV5-1	-	TRBJ1-1	CASSPQGRGTEAFF	TGCGCCAGCAGCCCACAGGGCAGGGGCACTGAAGCTTTCTTT
-	TRBV12-5	-	TRBJ2-1	CASGLSSVTPGGSYNEQFF	TGTGCTAGTGGTTTGTCCTCGGTGACCCCCGGGGGCTCCTACAATGAGCAGTTCTTC
-	TRBV4-3	-	TRBJ2-1	CASSQEAPGPMNEQFF	TGCGCCAGCAGCCAGGAGGCCCCCGGCCCCATGAATGAGCAGTTCTTC
-	TRBV5-4	-	TRBJ2-2	CASSLVTGNTGELFF	TGTGCCAGCAGCTTGGTTACTGGGAACACCGGGGAGCTGTTTTTT
-	TRBV5-1	few	TRBJ2-5	CASSGGQGGWFYETQYF	TGCGCCAGCAGCGGCGGACAGGGAGGGTGGTTCTATGAGACCCAGTACTTC
TRBD1	TRBV6-6	-	TRBJ1-6	CASSIRTGTSSPLHF	TGTGCCAGCAGTATCAGGACAGGGACGAGCTCACCCCTCCACTTT
-	TRBV30	few	TRBJ1-2	CAWTNNYGYTF	TGTGCCTGGACTAACAACTATGGCTACACCTTC
-	TRBV6-5	-	TRBJ1-1	CASSPTREWNTEAFF	TGTGCCAGCAGTCCCACGAGGGAATGGAACACTGAAGCTTTCTTT
TRBD1	TRBV7-9	-	TRBJ1-1	CASRTTGDTEAFF	TGTGCCAGCAGGACCACAGGGGACACTGAAGCTTTCTTT
-	TRBV4-2	-	TRBJ1-1	CASSHPQGNTEAFF	TGTGCCAGCAGCCATCCACAGGGGAACACTGAAGCTTTCTTT
-	TRBV30	-	TRBJ2-5	CAWSVQAVVETQYF	TGTGCCTGGAGTGTACAAGCGGTTGTGGAGACCCAGTACTTC
-	TRBV7-8	-	TRBJ2-1	CASLRDLPYNEQFF	TGTGCCAGCCTACGGGATCTTCCGTACAATGAGCAGTTCTTC
TRBD1	TRBV5-1	few	TRBJ1-2	CASSFAGGGYGYTF	TGCGCCAGCAGCTTTGCAGGGGGCGGCTATGGCTACACCTTC
-	TRBV30	-	TRBJ1-6	CASRVTLNSPLHF	TGTGCCTCCAGGGTCACGCTTAATTCACCCCTCCACTTT
-	TRBV19	few	TRBJ1-4	CASSRRGFATNEKLFF	TGTGCCAGTAGTCGGCGGGGCTTTGCAACTAATGAAAAACTGTTTTTT
TRBD2	TRBV2	few	TRBJ2-3	CASSLGAGGPDTQYF	TGTGCCAGCAGCCTAGGGGCGGGGGGGCCAGATACGCAGTATTTT
TRBD2	TRBV6-5	once	TRBJ2-1	CASSLSGIDYNEQFF	TGTGCCAGCAGCCTTAGCGGGATAGACTACAATGAGCAGTTCTTC
-	TRBV9	-	TRBJ2-5	CASSVGVSPYQETQYF	TGTGCCAGCAGCGTAGGTGTCAGTCCCTACCAAGAGACCCAGTACTTC
TRBD2	TRBV7-9	few	TRBJ2-3	CASSATAGGTRDTQYF	TGTGCCAGCAGCGCGACAGCGGGGGGTACGCGAGATACGCAGTATTTT
-	TRBV4-3	-	TRBJ2-2	CASSLVPGSGELFF	TGCGCCAGCAGCCTCGTTCCGGGGTCCGGGGAGCTGTTTTTT
-	TRBV9	-	TRBJ1-5	CASSVGGGTNQPQHF	TGTGCCAGCAGCGTAGGGGGCGGAACGAATCAGCCCCAGCATTTT
-	TRBV19	-	TRBJ1-5	CASSQRLQPQHF	TGTGCCAGTAGTCAGCGGCTTCAGCCCCAGCATTTT
-	TRBV4-1	-	TRBJ1-3	CASSLTENSGNTIYF	TGCGCCAGCAGCCTTACAGAGAACTCTGGAAACACCATATATTTT
TRBD1	TRBV6-6	few	TRBJ1-1	CASSYATGAEAFF	TGTGCCAGCAGTTACGCGACAGGGGCTGAAGCTTTCTTT
TRBD1	TRBV28	-	TRBJ1-5	CASSHLLGGGNQPQHF	TGTGCCAGCAGTCATTTATTAGGGGGCGGCAATCAGCCCCAGCATTTT
-	TRBV6-4	few	TRBJ2-3	CASSESGGGTDTQYF	TGTGCCAGCAGTGAGAGCGGAGGCGGGACAGATACGCAGTATTTT